Below are 31 T cell receptor beta chains sequenced from a single sample in a study of T-cell reconstitution after alpha-beta-depleted transplantation in children. The TCRbeta library incorporated unique molecular identifiers. TCRdb reanalysed the PCR reads using MiXCR and keeps one entry per CDR3 protein. The sample has about a million distinct CDR3 sequences; roughly 29% are singletons. Sample: PBMCs, mostly from graft donor cells, taken 360 days after TCRalphabeta/CD19-depleted stem cell transplant. The receptors stem from a boy less than two years old who had a stem cell transplant for SCID, so the T cells may come from the graft donor.

The CDR3 reads CASSPVVSGNEQFF. The CDR3 coding sequence is TGTGCCAGCAGCCCAGTCGTCAGCGGTAATGAGCAGTTCTTC. V and J are TRBV7-8 and TRBJ2-1; perhaps TRBD2 as D (5 bases). Germline V lookup: CDR1 SGHVS, CDR2 FQNEAQ. The CDR3 length is 14 residues. V shed 5 bases and J shed 7 bases, with 15 bases lying between them. Full variable domain (rest looked up from reference TRBV7-8 and TRBJ2-1): GAGVSQSPRYKVAKRGQDVALRCDPISGHVSLFWYQQALGQGPEFLTYFQNEAQLDKSGLPSDRFFAERPEGSVSTLKIQRTQQEDSAVYLCASSPVVSGNEQFFGPGTRLTVL.

The chain uses TRBV9 and TRBJ2-3; 8 nucleotides match TRBD2. V shed 0 bases and J 4 bases; nucleotides not matched to a gene: 4. The CDR3 is 15 residues long. CDR1 SGDLS and CDR2 YYNGEE come from the germline V gene. Here the CDR3 reads CASSVAGGPADTQYF. The CDR3 nucleotides are TGTGCCAGCAGCGTAGCGGGGGGGCCCGCAGATACGCAGTATTTT.

The chain uses TRBV5-5 and TRBJ2-5, with TRBD2 matching over 14 bases. CDR1 SGHKS and CDR2 YYEKEE come from the germline V gene (reference sequence). Germline trimming cut 0 bases from V and 2 bases from J; bases unmatched to any gene: 6. The CDR3 covers 18 residues. Here the CDR3 DNA reads TGTGCCAGCAGCTTGGGAGGACTAGCGGGGGGCTATCAAGAGACCCAGTACTTC. Translated: CASSLGGLAGGYQETQYF.

The rearrangement joins TRBV7-2 to TRBJ2-1; either TRBD1 or TRBD2 may fit D (5 bases each). V was trimmed by 5 bases and J by 6 bases, leaving 11 bases between them. Germline values: CDR1 SGHTA, CDR2 FQGNSA. CDR3 length: 13 residues. The CDR3 DNA reads TGTGCCAGCAGCCCGGAGAGGGGCAATGAGCAGTTCTTC. It translates to CASSPERGNEQFF.

In its sample, this clonotype was seen a few times. The rearrangement links TRBV12-3 or TRBV12-4 to TRBJ2-1; 7 bases are shared with TRBD2. After removal of 5 bases from V and 1 base from J, the junction contained 8 bases not matched to a gene. CDR3 length: 16 amino acids. Here the CDR3 reads CASSPPSGLSYNEQFF. The CDR3 DNA reads as TGTGCCAGCAGTCCCCCTAGCGGTTTATCCTACAATGAGCAGTTCTTC.

This chain links TRBV7-2 with TRBJ1-1, with D hard to call. The CDR3 is 12 amino acids. The V end was cut by 5 bases, the J end by 5 bases, with 9 bases between. Germline V gives CDR1 SGHTA, CDR2 FQGNSA. The DNA of the CDR3 is TGTGCCAGCAGCCGGTGGAGGACTGAAGCTTTCTTT. Translating gives CASSRWRTEAFF.

This clonotype was seen a handful of times. V is TRBV9 and J is TRBJ2-3; D is possibly TRBD1 or TRBD2 (5 bases each). CDR1 is SGDLS and CDR2 is YYNGEE in the germline V gene. Trimming removed 3 bases from V and 1 base from J, with 18 bases in between. The CDR3 length is 17 residues. CDR3 bases: TGTGCCAGCAGCGAAAACACCGGGACGGCGCGCACAGATACGCAGTATTTT. This codes for CASSENTGTARTDTQYF.

V gene TRBV20-1 combines with J gene TRBJ2-5, with D tentatively TRBD2 (7 bases). The CDR3 consists of 16 residues. V was trimmed by 2 bases and J by 3 bases, leaving 19 bases between them. From germline, CDR1 is DFQATT and CDR2 SNEGSKA (reference sequence). The CDR3 region has the DNA TGCAGTGCTAGATCTTTAGGGGGGGCGTCTAAAGAGACCCAGTACTTC. It is translated as CSARSLGGASKETQYF.

A few counts support this clonotype. The chain couples TRBV2 to TRBJ2-7; 11 bases line up with TRBD2. J gave up 4 bases and V 9 bases, and 14 bases lay outside the gene matches. The V gene's germline CDR1 is SNHLY and CDR2 FYNNEI. This CDR3 region has 16 residues. The CDR3 nucleotides are TGTGCCAGTCGCCCCCTTCCGGGACTAGCGGTATACGAGCAGTACTTC. This translates into CASRPLPGLAVYEQYF. The whole variable domain, remainder taken from reference TRBV2 and TRBJ2-7, is EPEVTQTPSHQVTQMGQEVILRCVPISNHLYFYWYRQILGQKVEFLVSFYNNEISEKSEIFDDQFSVERPDGSNFTLKIRSTKLEDSAMYFCASRPLPGLAVYEQYFGPGTRLTVT.

This clonotype was counted between two and nine times. This chain uses TRBV5-1 with TRBJ2-2; 7 bases map to TRBD2. From germline, CDR1 is SGHRS and CDR2 YFSETQ. The CDR3 runs 15 residues. J lost 6 bases, V lost 5 bases, and 10 bases had no gene match. CDR3 DNA sequence: TGCGCCAGCAGTCCGGTGGCTAGCGGAGCCGGGGAGCTGTTTTTT. Encoded protein: CASSPVASGAGELFF.

This clonotype was observed a handful of times. CDR3 in amino acids: CASGLVGRPMLGTQYF. The CDR3 coding sequence is TGTGCTAGTGGTTTGGTCGGCAGGCCGATGCTAGGTACGCAGTATTTT. This rearrangement joins TRBV12-5 to TRBJ2-3; D is ambiguous. Germline CDR1 is LGHNT and CDR2 is FRNRAP. CDR3 length: 16 residues. Trimming pared 0 bases from V and 8 bases from J, leaving 18 bases between.

The V call is TRBV12-3 or TRBV12-4, the J call TRBJ1-3; no definite D call. Trimming removed 5 bases at V and 1 base at J, with 15 bases between. The CDR3 has 16 amino acids. CDR3 nucleotides: TGTGCCAGCAGTCCCGACCAAGGGCTGTCTGGAAACACCATATATTTT. It codes for CASSPDQGLSGNTIYF.

This sequence joins TRBV11-2 and TRBJ1-1; D ambiguous. V gave up 6 bases and J gave up 7 bases, with 12 bases separating them. Per the germline V gene, CDR1 is SGHAT and CDR2 is FQNNGV. The CDR3 length is 12 residues. The CDR3 loop reads CASRPEGSEAFF. The CDR3 bases are TGTGCCAGCAGGCCCGAGGGCAGTGAAGCTTTCTTT.

The V and J genes are TRBV6-5 and TRBJ2-3, with D maybe TRBD1 (5 bases). V was shortened by 2 bases and J by 2 bases, with 11 bases between the two germline ends. Per the germline V gene, CDR1 is MNHEY and CDR2 is SVGAGI. The CDR3 sequence is 15 residues long. The CDR3 loop is CASSYGWGPTDTQYF. CDR3 nucleotide sequence: TGTGCCAGCAGTTACGGATGGGGCCCCACAGATACGCAGTATTTT.

There are a few counts of this clonotype. The chain uses TRBV7-9 and TRBJ2-7; D gene ambiguous. CDR1 is SEHNR, CDR2 FQNEAQ, per germline (reference sequence). This CDR3 has 14 amino acids. V dropped 2 bases and J dropped 3 bases, with 11 bases sitting between them. The CDR3 region is CASSLLSRNYEQYF. The CDR3, as DNA: TGTGCCAGCAGCTTACTTTCTAGGAACTACGAGCAGTACTTC.

This clonotype was seen repeatedly, ten times or more. The V and J genes are TRBV7-6 and TRBJ2-2, with TRBD1 matching over 9 bases. V lost 5 bases to trimming and J lost 6 bases; unmatched junction nucleotides: 4. The V gene's germline CDR1 is SGHVS and CDR2 FNYEAQ. CDR3 length: 14 residues. In DNA form, the CDR3 reads TGTGCCAGCAGCCCAGGGACAGGGTCCGGGGAGCTGTTTTTT. Amino acid sequence: CASSPGTGSGELFF.

Only a few counts were recorded for this clonotype. The J gene is TRBJ1-5, the V gene TRBV29-1, with TRBD1 identical over 8 bases. The J segment lost 2 bases and the V segment lost 6 bases, leaving 6 bases of the junction unmatched. This CDR3 has 14 residues. Germline-derived CDR1 and CDR2 are SQVTM and ANQGSEA. In DNA, the CDR3 is TGCAGCGTAAAGACAGGGGTCGGCAATCAGCCCCAGCATTTT. Translated: CSVKTGVGNQPQHF.

This clonotype was seen a few times. The chain links TRBV20-1 to TRBJ2-7, with a possible D match to TRBD1 (6 bases). The CDR3 consists of 14 residues. Germline V gene sequence: CDR1 DFQATT, CDR2 SNEGSKA (reference sequence). Trimming removed 5 bases from V and 2 bases from J, with 16 bases in between. In nucleotides, the CDR3 is TGCAGTGCTCAGCCTTATAGGGGGACCTACGAGCAGTACTTC. It codes for CSAQPYRGTYEQYF.

The CDR3 DNA reads TGTGCCAGTAGTATCGGGGCAGGGTATTCGGACACTGAAGCTTTCTTT. Translating it yields CASSIGAGYSDTEAFF. The chain joins TRBV19 to TRBJ1-1; D is perhaps TRBD1 (5 bases). The CDR3 spans 16 residues. The germline V and J ends were trimmed by 3 bases and 3 bases, with 17 bases remaining between them. CDR1 is LNHDA and CDR2 is SQIVND in the germline V gene (reference sequence).

The genes are TRBV10-3 and TRBJ2-3; TRBD1 is a possible D gene (5 bases). This CDR3 contains 15 residues. V lost 0 bases and J 4 bases, leaving 11 bases between the germline ends. The germline CDR1 and CDR2 sequences are ENHRY and SYGVKD. CDR3 region: CAISESDFRADTQYF. CDR3 DNA sequence: TGTGCCATCAGTGAGTCGGATTTCAGGGCAGATACGCAGTATTTT.

This clonotype has just one count. The chain is built from TRBV25-1 and TRBJ1-5, with D perhaps matching TRBD1 (5 bases). V lost 2 bases and J 1 base, leaving 18 bases between the germline ends. CDR1 and CDR2 from the germline V gene are MGHDK and SYGVNS. The CDR3 is made up of 18 amino acids. DNA of the CDR3: TGTGCCAGCAGTGAAGGTAACTCTGGGGGTGTGAGCAATCAGCCCCAGCATTTT. Encoded protein: CASSEGNSGGVSNQPQHF. The variable domain in full, with the rest retrieved from reference TRBV25-1 and TRBJ1-5, is EADIYQTPRYLVIGTGKKITLECSQTMGHDKMYWYQQDPGMELHLIHYSYGVNSTEKGDLSSESTVSRIRTEHFPLTLESARPSHTSQYLCASSEGNSGGVSNQPQHFGDGTRLSIL.

This clonotype has a handful of counts. The chain is built from TRBV4-1 and TRBJ1-5; D unresolved. Trimming took off 1 base at V and 0 bases at J, with 7 bases between the two ends. The CDR3 has 15 residues. Germline V gene sequence: CDR1 MGHRA, CDR2 YSYEKL. CDR3 sequence: CASSQGADSNQPQHF. CDR3 bases: TGCGCCAGCAGCCAAGGGGCCGATAGCAATCAGCCCCAGCATTTT.

Details on this clonotype: A read error is possible here, since a much larger clone lies one base away. Given the absence of the conserved phenylalanine or tryptophan at the CDR3 end, a read error is likely. The gene calls are TRBV6-1 and TRBJ1-1; possible D gene TRBD1, 5 bases. Trimming took off 7 bases at V and 2 bases at J, with 17 bases between the two ends. CDR3 length: 15 residues. Germline V gene lookup returns CDR1 MNHNS and CDR2 SASEGT. This CDR3 reads CASTRLGHYNTEAFV. CDR3 coding DNA: TGTGCCAGCACTCGTCTGGGGCACTATAACACTGAAGCTTTCGTT.

The table lists this clonotype with a few counts. This rearrangement joins TRBV6-2 or TRBV6-3 to TRBJ2-3, with 13 bases that match TRBD2. The CDR3 sequence is 14 residues long. CDR1 MNHEY and CDR2 SVGEGT come from the germline V gene. V trimming: 6 bases; J trimming: 9 bases; junction bases outside the gene matches: 6. The CDR3 here is CASRLAGGHGTQYF. The CDR3 DNA sequence: TGTGCCAGCAGACTAGCGGGGGGGCATGGGACGCAGTATTTT.

In this sample, this clonotype turned up a few times. J is TRBJ2-3 and V is TRBV7-9; D possibly corresponds to TRBD2 (6 bases). Germline CDR1 and CDR2: SEHNR and FQNEAQ (reference sequence). The CDR3 has 16 amino acids. Deletions cut 7 bases from V and 2 bases from J, with 19 bases between. CDR3 amino acids: CASIFGGSLATDTQYF. The CDR3 DNA reads as TGTGCCAGCATCTTCGGGGGAAGTTTGGCCACAGATACGCAGTATTTT. The complete variable domain, with remaining parts taken from reference TRBV7-9 and TRBJ2-3, reads DTGVSQNPRHKITKRGQNVTFRCDPISEHNRLYWYRQTLGQGPEFLTYFQNEAQLEKSRLLSDRFSAERPKGSFSTLEIQRTEQGDSAMYLCASIFGGSLATDTQYFGPGTRLTVL.

V gene TRBV9 combines with J gene TRBJ1-3; D ambiguous. Trimming took off 0 bases at V and 0 bases at J, with 10 bases between the two ends. The CDR3 is 16 residues long. Germline-derived CDR1 and CDR2 are SGDLS and YYNGEE. CDR3 coding DNA: TGTGCCAGCAGCGTAGTACCAGGAAACTCTGGAAACACCATATATTTT. Encoded protein: CASSVVPGNSGNTIYF.

The chain links TRBV11-2 to TRBJ2-3; TRBD1 might be the D (6 bases). The CDR3 extends over 17 amino acids. Trimming shortened V by 0 bases and J by 6 bases, and 19 bases separated the two germline ends. Germline CDR1 SGHAT, CDR2 FQNNGV. CDR3 coding DNA: TGTGCCAGCAGCTTAGATGCCCCCATGACAGGAACGGATACGCAGTATTTT. Amino acid sequence: CASSLDAPMTGTDTQYF.

This clonotype was picked up a small number of times. This chain uses TRBV7-9 with TRBJ2-7; 7 bases map to TRBD1. The CDR3 extends over 15 amino acids. V trimming: 2 bases; J trimming: 5 bases; junction bases outside the gene matches: 9. CDR1 and CDR2 (germline): SEHNR, FQNEAQ (reference sequence). The DNA of the CDR3 is TGTGCCAGCAGCTTAAACAGGGGAAGTTCCCACGAGCAGTACTTC. Translated: CASSLNRGSSHEQYF.

The chain couples TRBV14 to TRBJ2-3; D call uncertain. The CDR3 consists of 16 residues. Trimming shortened V by 1 base and J by 2 bases, and 13 bases separated the two germline ends. Germline CDR1 is SGHDN and CDR2 is FVKESK. CDR3 sequence (DNA): TGTGCCAGCAGCCAAGTATCCCGGACCATCACAGATACGCAGTATTTT. This encodes CASSQVSRTITDTQYF.

This clonotype has only a few counts. This chain links TRBV7-2 with TRBJ2-3; D ambiguous. The V gene's germline CDR1 is SGHTA and CDR2 FQGNSA. The CDR3 runs to 16 residues. V was trimmed by 5 bases and J by 6 bases, leaving 21 bases between them. The CDR3 sequence: CASSAQTLFLSDTQYF. The DNA for the CDR3 is TGTGCCAGCAGCGCCCAGACTCTCTTTTTGTCCGATACGCAGTATTTT.

This clonotype has a handful of counts. The rearrangement links TRBV20-1 to TRBJ2-5; tentative D call: TRBD1 (6 bases). Trimming took 2 bases from V and 3 from J, leaving 10 bases between them. Germline lookup yields CDR1 DFQATT and CDR2 SNEGSKA (reference sequence). This CDR3 contains 13 residues. The CDR3 spells CSARPRQEETQYF. DNA of the CDR3: TGCAGTGCTAGACCACGACAGGAAGAGACCCAGTACTTC.